The clone carrying this T cell receptor (beta chain) was picked up many times. This sample was taken from a study of T cells in Graves' hyperthyroidism and ophthalmopathy. The CDR3 regions of TCR beta were amplified from RNA transcripts. Initially, a first-round RT-PCR of the TCR CDR3 employed the HTBI primer set. MiXCR was run by TCRdb on the multiplex PCR reads, yielding one entry per CDR3 protein. The data contain nearly 600,000 distinct CDR3 sequences, 14% of them singletons. Between the trimmed V and J ends, which lost 5 bases and 4 bases, there was a span of 12 bases. Germline lookup yields CDR1 SGHAT and CDR2 FQNNGV. CDR3 length: 13 amino acids.

The source is a woman aged 30 to 39 with Graves' hyperthyroidism that later progressed to Graves' ophthalmopathy. What was sequenced was blood. The chain employs TRBV11-2 and TRBJ2-7; D is undetermined. The CDR3 DNA reads TGTGCCAGCAGCCCACCAGCGCGATACGAGCAGTACTTC. It is translated as CASSPPARYEQYF.